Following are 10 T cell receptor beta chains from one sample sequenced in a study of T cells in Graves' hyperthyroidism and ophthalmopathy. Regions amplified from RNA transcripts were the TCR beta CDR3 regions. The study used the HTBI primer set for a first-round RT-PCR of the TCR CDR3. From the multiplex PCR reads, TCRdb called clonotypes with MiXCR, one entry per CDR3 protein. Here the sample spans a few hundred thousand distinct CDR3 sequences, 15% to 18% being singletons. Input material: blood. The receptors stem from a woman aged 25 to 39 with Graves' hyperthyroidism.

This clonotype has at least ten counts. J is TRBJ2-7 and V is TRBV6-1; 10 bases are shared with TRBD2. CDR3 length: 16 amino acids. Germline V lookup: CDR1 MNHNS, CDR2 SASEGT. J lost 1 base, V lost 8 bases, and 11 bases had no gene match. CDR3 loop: CASGGLAELLSYEQYF. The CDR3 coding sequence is TGTGCCAGCGGAGGACTAGCGGAGCTACTATCCTACGAGCAGTACTTC.

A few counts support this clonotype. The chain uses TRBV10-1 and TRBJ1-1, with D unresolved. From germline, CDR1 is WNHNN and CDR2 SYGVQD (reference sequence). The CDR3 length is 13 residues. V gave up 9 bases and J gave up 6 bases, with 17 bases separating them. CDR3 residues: CASSDPSISEAFF. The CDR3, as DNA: TGCGCCAGTTCCGACCCGTCGATATCTGAAGCTTTCTTT.

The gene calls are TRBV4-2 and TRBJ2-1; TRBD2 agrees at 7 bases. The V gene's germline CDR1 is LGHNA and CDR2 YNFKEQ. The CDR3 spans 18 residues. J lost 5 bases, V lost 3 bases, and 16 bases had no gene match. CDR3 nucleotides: TGTGCCAGCAGCCACCGGAGCGAGGGAGCTAGCGGACACAATGAGCAGTTCTTC. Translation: CASSHRSEGASGHNEQFF.

CDR3 sequence: CASSYEGRSREKLFF. The CDR3 DNA reads as TGTGCCAGCAGTTACGAGGGAAGATCCAGGGAAAAACTGTTTTTT. The J gene is TRBJ1-4, the V gene TRBV6-5; D is ambiguous. Between the trimmed V and J ends, which lost 2 bases and 8 bases, there was a span of 15 bases. Germline V gene sequence: CDR1 MNHEY, CDR2 SVGAGI. The CDR3 is made up of 15 amino acids.

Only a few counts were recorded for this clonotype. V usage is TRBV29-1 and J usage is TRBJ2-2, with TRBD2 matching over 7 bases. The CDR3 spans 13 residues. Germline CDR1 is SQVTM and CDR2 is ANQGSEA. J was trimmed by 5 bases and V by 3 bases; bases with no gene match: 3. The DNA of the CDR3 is TGCAGCGTTGATCAAGCGGGGACCGGGGAGCTGTTTTTT. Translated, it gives CSVDQAGTGELFF.

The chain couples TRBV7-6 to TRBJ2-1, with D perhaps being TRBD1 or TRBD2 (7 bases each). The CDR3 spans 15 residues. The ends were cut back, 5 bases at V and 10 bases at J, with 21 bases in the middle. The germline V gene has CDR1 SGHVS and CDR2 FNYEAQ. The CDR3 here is CASSGETGRGREQFF. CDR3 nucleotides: TGTGCCAGCAGCGGTGAGACAGGGAGGGGGAGGGAGCAGTTCTTC. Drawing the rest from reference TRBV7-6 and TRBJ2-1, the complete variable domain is GAGVSQSPRYKVTKRGQDVALRCDPISGHVSLYWYRQALGQGPEFLTYFNYEAQQDKSGLPNDRFSAERPEGSISTLTIQRTEQRDSAMYRCASSGETGRGREQFFGPGTRLTVL.

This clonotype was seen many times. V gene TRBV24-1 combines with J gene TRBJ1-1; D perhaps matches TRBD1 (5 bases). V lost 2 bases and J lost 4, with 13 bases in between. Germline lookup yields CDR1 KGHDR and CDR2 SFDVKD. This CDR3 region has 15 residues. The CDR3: CATSDSVAGGTEAFF. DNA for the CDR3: TGTGCCACCAGTGATTCGGTTGCCGGGGGCACTGAAGCTTTCTTT.

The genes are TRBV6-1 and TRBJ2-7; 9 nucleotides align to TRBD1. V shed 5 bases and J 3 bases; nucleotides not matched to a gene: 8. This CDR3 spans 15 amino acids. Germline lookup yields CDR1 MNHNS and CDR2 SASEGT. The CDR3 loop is CASSRPGDRDYEQYF. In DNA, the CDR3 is TGTGCCAGCAGTCGCCCCGGGGACAGGGACTACGAGCAGTACTTC.

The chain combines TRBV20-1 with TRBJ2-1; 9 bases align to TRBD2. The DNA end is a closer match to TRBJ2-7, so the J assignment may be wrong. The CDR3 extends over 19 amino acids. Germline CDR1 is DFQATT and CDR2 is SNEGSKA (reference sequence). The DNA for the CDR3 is TGCAGTGCTAGAGACCTGGGACTAGCCAATTCCAACTCCTACAATGAGCAGTACTTC. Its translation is CSARDLGLANSNSYNEQYF.

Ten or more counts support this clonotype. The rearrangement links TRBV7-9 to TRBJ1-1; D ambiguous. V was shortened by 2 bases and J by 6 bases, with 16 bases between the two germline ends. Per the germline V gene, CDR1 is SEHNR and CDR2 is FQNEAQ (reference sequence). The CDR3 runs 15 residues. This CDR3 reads CASSLMEGVGPEAFF. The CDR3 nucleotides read TGTGCCAGCAGCTTAATGGAGGGCGTCGGCCCTGAAGCTTTCTTT. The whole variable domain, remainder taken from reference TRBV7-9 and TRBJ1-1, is DTGVSQNPRHKITKRGQNVTFRCDPISEHNRLYWYRQTLGQGPEFLTYFQNEAQLEKSRLLSDRFSAERPKGSFSTLEIQRTEQGDSAMYLCASSLMEGVGPEAFFGQGTRLTVV.